This TCR beta chain was sequenced in a study of tumor-infiltrating lymphocytes in primary liver carcinoma. A note on this clonotype: As yet, its antigen is unknown. A read error may be the cause here, since a much bigger clone is one base away.

The authors made TCR beta cDNA from around 500 ng total RNA with a constant-region primer. Investigators got TCR beta libraries out of three nested multiplex PCR rounds, done with slightly modified ARM-PCR. PCR rounds one and two used TRBV1-TRBV30 forward primers with a C-beta reverse primer for 10 cycles each. TCRdb independently ran MiXCR on the multiplex PCR reads; one entry per CDR3 protein. This table holds about 320,000 distinct CDR3 sequences, less than 75% found once. This CDR3 region has 14 residues. Germline assignment: CDR1 SGHKS and CDR2 YYEKEE (reference sequence). Germline DNA was extracted alongside blood RNA, which was obtained from unsorted whole blood. Whole-study findings and limits: The study found tumor-adjacent and tumor-blood pairs overlapped less than tumor region pairs. Tumor top-250-clone fraction significantly exceeded that of blood (p = 0.039).

The receptor was derived from a man in his forties with primary liver carcinoma and hepatitis B virus infection. The J gene is TRBJ2-3, the V gene TRBV5-5; D not certain. Sequenced input: peripheral blood. The CDR3 DNA reads as TGTGCCAGCAGCCCCACCTCGACCGATGATATGCAGTATTTT. Protein: CASSPTSTDDMQYF.